The 20 T cell receptor beta chains below all came from one sample that was sequenced in a study of blood T cell repertoires in COVID-19. Some clones are missing from TCRdb's copy, which holds only in-frame ones; the method was immunoSEQ multiplex PCR. The table shows 150,000 to 200,000 clones, with 86% occurring only once. The material sequenced was peripheral blood. The receptors were gathered from a man between 65 and 80 years old with active or convalescent COVID-19.

This clone turned up a few times. This chain uses TRBV9 with TRBJ2-2, with D unresolved. The CDR3 has 15 amino acids. The V gene lost 2 bases and the J gene lost 4 bases, with 12 bases spanning the gap. In germline, CDR1 is SGDLS, CDR2 YYNGEE. CDR3 sequence (DNA): TGTGCCAGCAGCGTCGGGTTTTCGGGCACCGGGGAGCTGTTTTTT. It codes for CASSVGFSGTGELFF.

The rearrangement joins TRBV6-2 or TRBV6-3 to TRBJ1-5; no firm D call. Germline loops: CDR1 MNHEY, CDR2 SVGEGT. This CDR3 comprises 15 residues. V was shortened by 5 bases and J by 6 bases, with 17 bases between the two germline ends. As DNA, the CDR3 is TGTGCCAGCAGTCCCACCCACTTACGGGGTCAGCCCCAGCATTTT. As protein: CASSPTHLRGQPQHF.

V usage is TRBV30 and J usage is TRBJ1-2, with a possible D match to TRBD1 (6 bases). The V gene's germline CDR1 is GTSNPN and CDR2 SVGIG (reference sequence). The V end was cut by 5 bases, the J end by 4 bases, with 11 bases between. This CDR3 is 12 amino acids long. CDR3 sequence (DNA): TGTGCCTGGCGCAGGGGCGGCTATGGCTACACCTTC. Translating it yields CAWRRGGYGYTF.

The chain combines TRBV12-3 or TRBV12-4 with TRBJ1-4; D call uncertain. This CDR3 is built from 13 residues. V was cut by 4 bases and J by 4 bases, with 7 bases left in between. CDR3 nucleotide sequence: TGTGCCAGCAGTTCCTACAGTAATGAAAAACTGTTTTTT. Amino acids: CASSSYSNEKLFF.

The chain combines TRBV7-2 with TRBJ1-1; a weak D match, TRBD1 (6 bases). The CDR3 has 14 amino acids. Trimming removed 5 bases from V and 2 bases from J, with 12 bases in between. CDR1 is SGHTA, CDR2 FQGNSA, per germline. The CDR3, as DNA: TGTGCCAGCAGCCCACGGACAGCCAACACTGAAGCTTTCTTT. As protein: CASSPRTANTEAFF.

The J gene is TRBJ2-7, the V gene TRBV7-2; 8 bases map to TRBD2. The V gene end was trimmed by 5 bases and the J gene end by 3 bases; junction bases not matched to a gene: 9. Germline V gene data show CDR1 as SGHTA and CDR2 as FQGNSA. CDR3 length equals 15 residues. The CDR3 region is CASSPRGSGNYEQYF. DNA for the CDR3: TGTGCCAGCAGCCCCCGGGGTAGCGGGAACTACGAGCAGTACTTC.

This clone is a singleton in its sample. The chain joins TRBV30 to TRBJ2-1, with 12 bases aligning to TRBD2. CDR1 and CDR2 (germline): GTSNPN, SVGIG (reference sequence). The CDR3 sequence is 14 residues long. Trimming at V came to 3 bases and at J to 4 bases, leaving 1 base not matched to a gene. The CDR3 region has the DNA TGTGCCTGGAGGGGGACTAGCGGGTACAATGAGCAGTTCTTC. This codes for CAWRGTSGYNEQFF.

CDR3 loop: CASIPGGQGIIGTEAFF. DNA of the CDR3: TGTGCCAGCATCCCGGGGGGGCAGGGGATTATCGGCACTGAAGCTTTCTTT. This chain joins TRBV6-2 or TRBV6-3 and TRBJ1-1, with D possibly being TRBD1 (6 bases). This CDR3 has 17 amino acids. Trimming took 7 bases from V and 4 from J, leaving 25 bases between them. Germline loops: CDR1 MNHEY, CDR2 SVGEGT.

The chain combines TRBV10-2 with TRBJ1-5; 8 bases are shared with TRBD1. After removal of 5 bases from V and 4 bases from J, the junction contained 7 bases not matched to a gene. The CDR3 has 15 amino acids. Germline V CDR1 and CDR2: WSHSY, SAAADI. The CDR3 sequence: CASSPTGVGNQPQHF. The CDR3 DNA is TGCGCCAGCAGTCCGACAGGGGTTGGAAATCAGCCCCAGCATTTT.

This sequence joins TRBV5-5 and TRBJ1-1; D is possibly TRBD1 (6 bases). In germline, CDR1 is SGHKS, CDR2 YYEKEE (reference sequence). The CDR3 extends over 14 amino acids. V was pared by 4 bases and J by 5 bases, with 15 bases between. CDR3 DNA: TGTGCCAGCAGCACCAGGGGAAGGGGGACTGAAGCTTTCTTT. It codes for CASSTRGRGTEAFF.

This clone was detected only once. The CDR3 coding sequence is TGCGCCAGCAGCCCCGGACAGGGTTTCTACGAGCAGTACTTC. This sequence encodes CASSPGQGFYEQYF. V gene TRBV5-1 combines with J gene TRBJ2-7, with TRBD1 identical over 8 bases. The CDR3 loop spans 14 amino acids. The V and J ends lost 4 bases and 3 bases, in that order; junction bases with no gene match: 6. Germline lookup yields CDR1 SGHRS and CDR2 YFSETQ.

The chain links TRBV27 to TRBJ1-3, with 10 bases fitting TRBD1. The CDR3 length is 16 residues. Germline V gene lookup returns CDR1 MNHEY and CDR2 SMNVEV (reference sequence). Trimming removed 5 bases from V and 4 bases from J; junction bases left unmatched: 8. CDR3 coding DNA: TGTGCCAGCAGTCTGGGACAGGGGTTTTCCGGAAACACCATATATTTT. Protein: CASSLGQGFSGNTIYF.

The CDR3 DNA reads as TGCGCCAGCAGCGGTATGACAGGCGTTAGCTTCGAAGCTTTCTTT. Its translation: CASSGMTGVSFEAFF. The chain carries TRBV5-1 and TRBJ1-1, with a possible D match to TRBD1 (6 bases). The germline V and J ends were trimmed by 4 bases and 8 bases, with 21 bases remaining between them. Germline V gene data show CDR1 as SGHRS and CDR2 as YFSETQ. This CDR3 has 15 residues.

This sequence joins TRBV4-3 and TRBJ2-2; D might be TRBD1 (5 bases). Germline CDR1 and CDR2: LGHNA and YSLEER. V dropped 2 bases and J dropped 5 bases, with 12 bases sitting between them. There are 15 residues in the CDR3. CDR3 in DNA: TGCGCCAGCAGCCAAAGGAATGGGGCAACCGGGGAGCTGTTTTTT. Its protein product is CASSQRNGATGELFF.

This clone came up many times. This rearrangement joins TRBV18 to TRBJ1-1; 7 bases align to TRBD1. V was clipped by 3 bases and J by 4 bases; unmatched bases: 11. Germline-derived CDR1 and CDR2 are KGHSH and LQKENI. This CDR3 is 16 amino acids long. The CDR3 DNA reads as TGTGCCAGCTCACCGGGGGACAGCCCTTGGGGCACTGAAGCTTTCTTT. Translation: CASSPGDSPWGTEAFF.

The chain uses TRBV30 and TRBJ1-5; TRBD1 matches 11 bases. After removal of 3 bases from V and 3 bases from J, the junction contained 7 bases not matched to a gene. The CDR3 length is 16 residues. The V gene's germline CDR1 is GTSNPN and CDR2 SVGIG (reference sequence). The CDR3 is CAWSPRTGGYNQPQHF. CDR3 nucleotides: TGTGCCTGGAGCCCGCGGACAGGGGGCTACAATCAGCCCCAGCATTTT.

CDR3 sequence (DNA): TGTGCCAGCAGACAGGGCATGACTGGAAACACCATATATTTT. Translation gives CASRQGMTGNTIYF. The gene calls are TRBV28 and TRBJ1-3, with a weak D call TRBD1 (6 bases). V lost 6 bases and J lost 2, with 11 bases in between. The CDR3 spans 14 residues. The germline V gene has CDR1 MDHEN and CDR2 SYDVKM.

The chain recombines TRBV12-3 or TRBV12-4 with TRBJ2-5; no reliable D call. V lost 5 bases and J lost 4, with 11 bases in between. The CDR3 runs 13 residues. The CDR3 DNA reads as TGTGCCAGCAGTCCTCGCGTTTTAGAGACCCAGTACTTC. Amino acids: CASSPRVLETQYF.

This clone was observed a few times. V is TRBV19 and J is TRBJ2-7; maybe TRBD1 (6 bases). Germline V lookup: CDR1 LNHDA, CDR2 SQIVND (reference sequence). Between the trimmed V and J ends, which lost 1 base and 5 bases, there was a span of 12 bases. The length of the CDR3 is 14 residues. CDR3 region: CASSIAQGRDEQYF. CDR3 sequence (DNA): TGTGCCAGTAGTATAGCACAGGGAAGGGACGAGCAGTACTTC.

The genes are TRBV20-1 and TRBJ2-7; D is perhaps TRBD1 (5 bases). V lost 3 bases to trimming and J lost 3 bases, with 18 bases between them. CDR1 DFQATT and CDR2 SNEGSKA come from the germline V gene (reference sequence). The CDR3 totals 15 residues. In DNA form, the CDR3 reads TGCAGTGCTAGTTCGCTAGGTCAGGACAACTACGAGCAGTACTTC. Its protein product is CSASSLGQDNYEQYF.